This T cell receptor (beta chain) derives from a study of blood T cell repertoires in COVID-19 (dated by TCRdb to the early 2020s). Broadly, across the study: Samples covering the acute and convalescent phases of COVID-19 were provided by collaborators in the United States, Italy and Spain. The prospective study material was composed of cDNA or gDNA derived from T cells, B-cell-depleted T cells, or PBMCs. Subjects who had been exposed to COVID-19, were actively infected with it, or had recovered from it provided the deeply sampled blood TCRbeta repertoires that made up the dataset. The repertoires were released in a freely available public database meant as a resource for research on the immune response to SARS-CoV-2. Samples were obtained from the ongoing ImmuneRACE study (first 160 participants) and from 1,000 to 1,500 subjects provided by 6 global collaborators. The sample metadata nearly always contained a de-identified subject ID, COVID-19 status, age in years and sex. Where HLA class I and class II types were available, the types were taken from metadata supplied by the sample provider, not from assay-based typing. The study at large found these results: The amount of clinical and demographic metadata varied by source and participant and was provided uncurated.

The germline V gene (reference sequence) supplies CDR1 SEHNR and CDR2 FQNEAQ. Including cysteine and phenylalanine, the CDR3 has 12 amino acids. The sequence is cut down to CDR3 DNA, 36 bases in frame from base 1. V is reduced by 8 bases and J by 2 bases, leaving a spacing of 7 bases between them. TCRbeta CDR3 regions were amplified from genomic DNA by means of the immunoSEQ Assay, a bias-controlled multiplex PCR. As for the authors' bioinformatics: Nucleated cell counts per sample were estimated from amplification of reference gene primers within the assay. To quantify the absolute abundance of each unique TCRbeta CDR3 rearrangement, sequence reads were collapsed and filtered. For each sample, productive Simpson clonality was calculated as the square root of Simpson's diversity index over productive rearrangements. TCRdb mirrors the immuneACCESS table, restricted to in-frame sequences. Some clones are absent from its copies; in checked studies, under half trace to an unresolved V gene, and the reason for the others is unknown. The DNA was the basis for D and trimming; V, J and clone size are from that table. Across this sample there are over 200,000 clones, with roughly 82% seen only once. The leading ten clones occupy approximately 12% of the sample.

The collaborating institutions used their own protocols to collect whole blood in K2EDTA tubes. For TCRbeta analysis, collaborator samples were shipped as frozen whole blood, as isolated PBMCs, or as DNA extracted from either sample type. Points on this clone: It lacks a known antigen. Per-base qualities were not stored, and no clone one base away is much larger.

The receptor was derived from a woman in her 40s with acute or convalescent COVID-19. The rearranged segments are TRBV7-9 and TRBJ1-3; TRBD1 could be the D gene, as 5 bases match. Sample: peripheral blood. The sequence in DNA is TGTGCCAGCGCAGGGACTGGAAACACCATATATTTT. This yields the protein CASAGTGNTIYF.